The 26 T cell receptor beta chains below were found in one sample sequenced in a study of blood T cell repertoires in COVID-19. Sequencing used immunoSEQ multiplex PCR; TCRdb keeps in-frame clones, though not all of them. Of more than 70,000 clones in the sample, less than 90% were seen once. The sample consisted of peripheral blood. The receptors come from a man between 60 and 75 years old with acute or convalescent COVID-19.

V is TRBV7-3 and J is TRBJ2-6; D call uncertain. Germline CDR1 is SGHTA and CDR2 is FQGTGA. V was pared by 5 bases and J by 0 bases, with 11 bases between. This CDR3 is 16 amino acids long. The CDR3 DNA follows: TGTGCCAGCAGCGCAACGAGGTACTCTGGGGCCAACGTCCTGACTTTC. Encoded protein: CASSATRYSGANVLTF.

This clone occurred a few times. CDR3 DNA: TGTGCCATCAGTGACGGGACAGGGGCTGGCTACACCTTC. Translation: CAISDGTGAGYTF. The chain is built from TRBV10-3 and TRBJ1-2, with 10 bases identical to TRBD1. Unmatched junction bases numbered 2, after V lost 3 bases and J lost 7 bases. This CDR3 has 13 residues. From germline, CDR1 is ENHRY and CDR2 SYGVKD.

This clone has a handful of counts. The V and J genes are TRBV2 and TRBJ1-2; D not resolved. The germline V gene encodes CDR1 SNHLY and CDR2 FYNNEI. V was trimmed by 5 bases and J by 6 bases, leaving 13 bases between them. The CDR3 has 13 amino acids. Here the CDR3 reads CASSFRGVDGYTF. DNA for the CDR3: TGTGCCAGCAGTTTTCGGGGTGTGGATGGCTACACCTTC.

The V call is TRBV29-1, the J call TRBJ2-7; D possibly corresponds to TRBD1 (5 bases). This CDR3 spans 13 amino acids. V was clipped by 5 bases and J by 2 bases, with 13 bases between them. CDR1 is SQVTM and CDR2 is ANQGSEA in the germline V gene. The CDR3 DNA follows: TGCAGCGTTACGATACGACAGACCTACGAGCAGTACTTC. This gives the protein CSVTIRQTYEQYF.

J is TRBJ1-4 and V is TRBV11-2; D is perhaps TRBD1 (5 bases). V dropped 0 bases and J dropped 7 bases, with 18 bases sitting between them. Germline V gene data show CDR1 as SGHAT and CDR2 as FQNNGV. The CDR3 covers 17 residues. CDR3 residues: CASSLDSRGLGSEKLFF. As DNA, the CDR3 is TGTGCCAGCAGCTTAGATTCTAGGGGTCTGGGGTCTGAAAAACTGTTTTTT.

The DNA for the CDR3 is TGTGCTAGTGGTTTGACTATTGGGTCGGGTGCCAAAAACATTCAGTACTTC. This sequence encodes CASGLTIGSGAKNIQYF. J is TRBJ2-4 and V is TRBV12-5, with D unclear. This CDR3 region has 17 residues. The germline V gene encodes CDR1 LGHNT and CDR2 FRNRAP. The V gene lost 2 bases and the J gene lost 1 base, with 15 bases spanning the gap.

Turning to this clone: One junction end does not reproduce the germline sequence, and a read error may be involved. V gene TRBV7-2 combines with J gene TRBJ2-7, with TRBD2 matching 13 bases. The CDR3 extends over 15 amino acids. The germline V gene encodes CDR1 SGHTA and CDR2 FQGNSA. The CDR3 nucleotides read TGTGCCAGCAGCTTAGGACTAGCGGGGGGTTTTTCATTTAACTTC. It translates to CASSLGLAGGFSFNF.

The rearrangement joins TRBV7-2 to TRBJ2-5; possible D gene TRBD2, 6 bases. Germline V gene data show CDR1 as SGHTA and CDR2 as FQGNSA. The CDR3 runs to 13 residues. V was shortened by 5 bases and J by 1 base, with 8 bases between the two germline ends. The CDR3 here is CASSRDFQETQYF. DNA for the CDR3: TGTGCCAGCAGCCGGGACTTCCAAGAGACCCAGTACTTC. The whole variable domain, remainder taken from reference TRBV7-2 and TRBJ2-5, is GAGVSQSPSNKVTEKGKDVELRCDPISGHTALYWYRQSLGQGLEFLIYFQGNSAPDKSGLPSDRFSAERTGGSVSTLTIQRTQQEDSAVYLCASSRDFQETQYFGPGTRLLVL.

The chain uses TRBV19 and TRBJ1-5; D is ambiguous. Germline V gives CDR1 LNHDA, CDR2 SQIVND (reference sequence). With 6 bases removed from V and 6 bases from J, the gap between germline ends came to 6 bases. The CDR3 runs to 11 residues. The CDR3 here is CASRGAQPQHF. CDR3 bases: TGTGCCAGTAGGGGAGCTCAGCCCCAGCATTTT.

The chain combines TRBV28 with TRBJ1-1; D unclear. The CDR3 loop spans 13 amino acids. Germline V lookup: CDR1 MDHEN, CDR2 SYDVKM. V was cut by 3 bases and J by 0 bases, with 5 bases left in between. The CDR3 DNA follows: TGTGCCAGCAGTTTGAGGCTGAACACTGAAGCTTTCTTT. Protein product: CASSLRLNTEAFF.

In nucleotides, the CDR3 is TGTGCCAGCAGCTTAGCGGGGGGGAACACAGATACGCAGTATTTT. Translated, it gives CASSLAGGNTDTQYF. The chain employs TRBV7-2 and TRBJ2-3; 7 nucleotides match TRBD2. Germline assignment: CDR1 SGHTA and CDR2 FQGNSA. The CDR3 has 15 amino acids. The V segment lost 0 bases and the J segment 2 bases; nucleotides outside the gene matches: 2. Full variable domain (remainder filled in from reference TRBV7-2 and TRBJ2-3): GAGVSQSPSNKVTEKGKDVELRCDPISGHTALYWYRQSLGQGLEFLIYFQGNSAPDKSGLPSDRFSAERTGGSVSTLTIQRTQQEDSAVYLCASSLAGGNTDTQYFGPGTRLTVL.

This chain uses TRBV6-1 with TRBJ2-7; 10 nucleotides align to TRBD2. CDR1 is MNHNS and CDR2 is SASEGT in the germline V gene. There are 15 residues in the CDR3. The trim removed 2 bases at V and 2 bases at J, leaving 3 bases unmatched. The CDR3 sequence is CASSESLAGAYEQYF. The DNA of the CDR3 is TGTGCCAGCAGTGAAAGCCTAGCGGGGGCCTACGAGCAGTACTTC.

This clone was seen once. The chain is built from TRBV4-1 and TRBJ1-1; TRBD1 aligns across 10 bases. Germline CDR1 reads MGHRA; CDR2 reads YSYEKL. The CDR3 is 15 amino acids. The ends lost 3 bases at V and 5 bases at J; junction bases unmatched: 6. The CDR3 is CASSHDSGQGTEAFF. In DNA, the CDR3 is TGCGCCAGCAGCCATGATTCGGGACAGGGGACTGAAGCTTTCTTT.

The chain couples TRBV7-6 to TRBJ2-3; 12 bases map to TRBD2. After removal of 3 bases from V and 2 bases from J, the junction contained 3 bases not matched to a gene. The CDR3 consists of 16 residues. CDR1 and CDR2 from the germline V gene are SGHVS and FNYEAQ. CDR3 loop: CASSFLAGGNTDTQYF. The CDR3 DNA is TGTGCCAGCAGCTTCCTAGCGGGAGGGAACACAGATACGCAGTATTTT.

This clone was seen only once. The chain couples TRBV15 to TRBJ2-3; 11 nucleotides agree with TRBD2. The V and J ends lost 3 bases and 8 bases, in that order; junction bases with no gene match: 7. The CDR3 sequence is 15 residues long. Germline CDR1 reads LNHNV; CDR2 reads YYDKDF (reference sequence). The CDR3 reads CATSSSGRGESTQYF. DNA of the CDR3: TGTGCCACCAGCAGTAGCGGGAGGGGGGAGTCTACGCAGTATTTT.

This clone has more than one count but fewer than ten. The rearrangement links TRBV7-2 to TRBJ1-2; 10 positions match TRBD1. The germline gives CDR1 SGHTA, CDR2 FQGNSA. The CDR3 loop spans 15 amino acids. V was pared by 5 bases and J by 4 bases, with 7 bases of the junction left unmatched. For the CDR3, the DNA is TGTGCCAGCAGCACCGGACAGGGGGACGGCTATGGCTACACCTTC. Translated, it gives CASSTGQGDGYGYTF. The variable domain in full, with the rest retrieved from reference TRBV7-2 and TRBJ1-2, is GAGVSQSPSNKVTEKGKDVELRCDPISGHTALYWYRQSLGQGLEFLIYFQGNSAPDKSGLPSDRFSAERTGGSVSTLTIQRTQQEDSAVYLCASSTGQGDGYGYTFGSGTRLTVV.

The chain couples TRBV14 to TRBJ1-1; possibly TRBD1 for D (5 bases). CDR1 SGHDN and CDR2 FVKESK come from the germline V gene. The V end was cut by 7 bases, the J end by 5 bases, with 14 bases between. The CDR3 contains 13 residues. The CDR3 region is CASKRTGGTEAFF. The CDR3 nucleotides are TGTGCCAGCAAAAGGACGGGGGGGACTGAAGCTTTCTTT.

For the CDR3, the DNA is TGTGCCAGCAGCTTGGGCAGGGTTTCCCACAATGAGCAGTTCTTC. Its translation: CASSLGRVSHNEQFF. The V gene is TRBV7-9, the J gene TRBJ2-1, with TRBD1 as a possible D gene (5 bases). This CDR3 has 15 amino acids. Per germline, CDR1 SEHNR and CDR2 FQNEAQ (reference sequence). Trimming pared 3 bases from V and 5 bases from J, leaving 14 bases between.

V gene TRBV18 combines with J gene TRBJ2-5, with TRBD1 as a possible D gene (5 bases). Trimming pared 3 bases from V and 0 bases from J, leaving 8 bases between. The CDR3 extends over 14 amino acids. Per germline, CDR1 KGHSH and CDR2 LQKENI. The CDR3 reads CASSPGADQETQYF. The CDR3 nucleotides read TGTGCCAGCTCACCTGGGGCAGACCAAGAGACCCAGTACTTC.

This clone was seen just once. This chain connects TRBV5-1 to TRBJ1-3; D remains unclear. The V end lost 4 bases, the J end lost 0 bases, and 14 bases lay between the germline ends. This CDR3 has 16 amino acids. Germline V CDR1 and CDR2: SGHRS, YFSETQ. CDR3: CASSPIPGNSGNTIYF. The CDR3 DNA reads TGCGCCAGCAGCCCGATTCCGGGGAACTCTGGAAACACCATATATTTT.

V usage is TRBV19 and J usage is TRBJ2-2, with D tentatively TRBD1 (5 bases). V lost 7 bases, J lost 4 bases, and 16 bases lay in between. The CDR3 spans 15 residues. Germline loops: CDR1 LNHDA, CDR2 SQIVND (reference sequence). The chain's CDR3 is CASTRAGITTGELFF. The CDR3 nucleotides read TGTGCCAGTACAAGGGCAGGGATAACCACCGGGGAGCTGTTTTTT.

V gene TRBV11-2 combines with J gene TRBJ1-5, with D maybe TRBD1 (6 bases). The CDR3 length is 15 residues. Trimming took 0 bases from V and 6 from J, leaving 12 bases between them. CDR1 is SGHAT and CDR2 is FQNNGV in the germline V gene. The CDR3 DNA reads as TGTGCCAGCAGCTTAGATCTGGGGGCGACTCAGCCCCAGCATTTT. Translating gives CASSLDLGATQPQHF.

J is TRBJ2-3 and V is TRBV14; a possible D gene is TRBD2 (5 bases). Trimming shortened V by 2 bases and J by 1 base, and 7 bases separated the two germline ends. Germline assignment: CDR1 SGHDN and CDR2 FVKESK. CDR3 length: 14 residues. CDR3 residues: CASSQSRGTDTQYF. The CDR3 DNA sequence: TGTGCCAGCAGCCAATCGAGGGGCACAGATACGCAGTATTTT.

The V gene is TRBV10-2, the J gene TRBJ2-3, with 7 bases matching TRBD2. The junction had 4 bases not matched to a gene; V was cut back by 0 bases and J by 4 bases. CDR1 and CDR2 from the germline V gene are WSHSY and SAAADI. CDR3 size: 15 residues. CDR3 coding DNA: TGCGCCAGCAGTGAGTCCAGGACTAGTGCAGATACGCAGTATTTT. Amino acids: CASSESRTSADTQYF.

This clone has only one observation. The V gene is TRBV6-5, the J gene TRBJ1-1; TRBD1 matches 10 bases. CDR1 and CDR2 (germline): MNHEY, SVGAGI. This CDR3 comprises 12 residues. The ends lost 9 bases at V and 9 bases at J; junction bases unmatched: 7. The DNA of the CDR3 is TGTGCCAGTGGGGACAGGGGAAATCAAGCTTTCTTT. Translating it yields CASGDRGNQAFF.

The rearrangement links TRBV21-1 to TRBJ2-3; the D segment call TRBD2 is taken from the table without a DNA check. TRBV21-1 is tagged as a pseudogene. This CDR3 is 16 amino acids long. The CDR3 DNA is TGTGCCAGCAGCCGGCGCGGACTAGCGGGCACAGATACGCAGTATTTT. It specifies CASSRRGLAGTDTQYF.